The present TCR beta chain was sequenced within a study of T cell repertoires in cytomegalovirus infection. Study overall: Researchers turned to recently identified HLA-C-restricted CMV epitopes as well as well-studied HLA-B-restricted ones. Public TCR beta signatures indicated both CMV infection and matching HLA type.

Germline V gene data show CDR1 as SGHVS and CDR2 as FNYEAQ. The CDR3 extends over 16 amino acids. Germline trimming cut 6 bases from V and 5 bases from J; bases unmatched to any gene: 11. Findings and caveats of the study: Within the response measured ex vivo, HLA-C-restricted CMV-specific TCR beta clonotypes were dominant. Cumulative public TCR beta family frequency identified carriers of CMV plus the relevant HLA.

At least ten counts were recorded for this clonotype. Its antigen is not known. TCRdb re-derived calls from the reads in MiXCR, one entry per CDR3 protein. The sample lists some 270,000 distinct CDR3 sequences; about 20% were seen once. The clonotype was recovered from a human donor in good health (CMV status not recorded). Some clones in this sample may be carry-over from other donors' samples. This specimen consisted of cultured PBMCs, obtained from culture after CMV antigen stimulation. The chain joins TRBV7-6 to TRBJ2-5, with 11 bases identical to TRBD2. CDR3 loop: CASRTVTSGSGETQYF. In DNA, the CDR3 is TGTGCCAGCAGGACCGTTACTAGCGGGAGCGGTGAGACCCAGTACTTC.